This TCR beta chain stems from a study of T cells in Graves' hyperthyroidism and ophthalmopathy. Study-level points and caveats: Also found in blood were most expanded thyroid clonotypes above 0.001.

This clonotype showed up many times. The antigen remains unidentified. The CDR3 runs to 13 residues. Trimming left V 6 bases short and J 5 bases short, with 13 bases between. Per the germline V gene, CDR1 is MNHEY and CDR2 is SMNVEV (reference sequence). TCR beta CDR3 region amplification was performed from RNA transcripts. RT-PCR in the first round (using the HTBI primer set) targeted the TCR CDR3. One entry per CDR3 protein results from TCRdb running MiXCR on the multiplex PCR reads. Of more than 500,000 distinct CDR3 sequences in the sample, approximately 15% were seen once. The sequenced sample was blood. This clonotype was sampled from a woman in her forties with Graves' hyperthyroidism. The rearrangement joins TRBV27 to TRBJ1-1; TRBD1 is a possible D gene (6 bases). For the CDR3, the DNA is TGTGCCAGCAGCTTAAGCAGGGGAACTGAAGCTTTCTTT. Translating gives CASSLSRGTEAFF.